The T cell receptor (beta chain) under discussion was sequenced for a study of neurological immune-mediated disorders. TCRdb re-called the 5' RACE reads through MiXCR, storing one row per CDR3 protein. The sample records 20,000 or so distinct CDR3 sequences, about 11% being singletons. This clonotype was recorded many times. The CDR3 spans 13 residues. From germline, CDR1 is MNHEY and CDR2 SMNVEV (reference sequence). V lost 4 bases and J lost 5, with 11 bases in between. Sample: CD8+ T cells from blood. The chain carries TRBV27 and TRBJ1-1; no firm D call. The sequence was obtained from a woman between 45 and 60 years old in good health. The CDR3 region has the DNA TGTGCCAGCAGTTCCTCAGGCGTTACTGAAGCTTTCTTT. Its protein is CASSSSGVTEAFF.